This note documents a single T cell receptor beta chain sequence. Its target is unknown. Unexposed donor CD4+ T cells date from about 2011-2018, before the COVID-19 pandemic. Germline assignment: CDR1 SNHLY and CDR2 FYNNEI. CDR3 length: 16 amino acids. Trimming removed 6 bases from V and 0 bases from J, with 12 bases in between. The data originate from a study of CD4 T cells in relation to SARS-CoV-2 and coronaviruses. General observations from the study: Around 60% of donors had memory CD4+ clonotypes crossrecognizing SARS-CoV-2 and common cold coronavirus spike.

Naive and memory CD4+ T cell DNA was deep-sequenced without culture. Only in-frame clones appear in the TCRdb table, and some are missing; sequencing was by immunoSEQ multiplex PCR. The sample has about 68,000 clones; about 92% are singletons. Specimen: naive CD4+ T cells from PBMCs. Subset indicated: naive CD4+ T cells isolated by negative enrichment. The clonotype originates from a human donor in good health. The chain has TRBV2 and TRBJ2-6, with D unresolved. CDR3 in DNA: TGTGCCAGCAGCCCAAGACGGGTCTCTGGGGCCAACGTCCTGACTTTC. Protein sequence: CASSPRRVSGANVLTF.